This T cell receptor beta chain derives from a study of T-cell reconstitution after alpha-beta-depleted transplantation in children. This clonotype showed up many times. This CDR3 spans 17 amino acids. Germline loops: CDR1 DFQATT, CDR2 SNEGSKA (reference sequence). After removal of 0 bases from V and 4 bases from J, the junction contained 11 bases not matched to a gene. TCRbeta library construction was performed incorporating unique molecular identifiers. TCRdb recomputed calls from the PCR reads with MiXCR, one row per CDR3 protein. The sample yields over 200,000 distinct CDR3 sequences, 8% to 10% seen once.

This chain connects TRBV20-1 to TRBJ2-1; TRBD2 matches at 8 bases. The material sequenced was PBMCs from the stem cell graft donor, taken from the stem cell graft. The sequence came from a human donor who donated a stem cell graft to a child with acute lymphoblastic leukemia. The CDR3 protein is CSARDLLTGGPYNEQFF. CDR3 DNA: TGCAGTGCTAGAGATCTTCTAACGGGGGGGCCTTACAATGAGCAGTTCTTC.